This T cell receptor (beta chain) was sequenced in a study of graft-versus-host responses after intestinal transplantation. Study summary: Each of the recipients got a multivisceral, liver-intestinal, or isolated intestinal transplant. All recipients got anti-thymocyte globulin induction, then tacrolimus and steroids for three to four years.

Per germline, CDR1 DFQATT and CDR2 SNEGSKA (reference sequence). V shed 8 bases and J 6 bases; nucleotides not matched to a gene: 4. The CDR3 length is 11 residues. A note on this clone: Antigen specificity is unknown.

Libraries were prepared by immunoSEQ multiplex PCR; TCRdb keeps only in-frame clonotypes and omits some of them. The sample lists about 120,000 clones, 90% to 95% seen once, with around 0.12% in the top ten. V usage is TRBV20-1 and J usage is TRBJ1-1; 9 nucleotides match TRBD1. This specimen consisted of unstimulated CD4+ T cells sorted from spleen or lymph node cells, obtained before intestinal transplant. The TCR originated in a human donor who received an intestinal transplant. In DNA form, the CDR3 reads TGCAGTTTACAGGGGGCGGCTGAAGCTTTCTTT. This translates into CSLQGAAEAFF.